The 7 T cell receptor beta chains in this list originate from one sample, sequenced in a study of cytotoxic CD8 clonotypes in ibrutinib-treated CLL. Sequencing used immunoSEQ multiplex PCR; TCRdb keeps in-frame clones, though not all of them. This table has around 250,000 clones, 70% appearing once. The input for sequencing was PBMCs, taken after 24 months of ibrutinib treatment. Every receptor here comes from a human donor with chronic lymphocytic leukemia.

This chain's CDR3 is CATSRAPNEQFF. The CDR3, as DNA: TGTGCCACCAGCAGGGCGCCAAATGAGCAGTTCTTC. The rearrangement joins TRBV15 to TRBJ2-1, with no clear D. CDR1 is LNHNV and CDR2 is YYDKDF in the germline V gene (reference sequence). V dropped 3 bases and J dropped 7 bases, with 7 bases sitting between them. The length of the CDR3 is 12 residues.

V usage is TRBV27 and J usage is TRBJ1-1, with D unresolved. Germline V gene data show CDR1 as MNHEY and CDR2 as SMNVEV (reference sequence). This CDR3 is built from 14 residues. With 5 bases removed from V and 0 bases from J, the gap between germline ends came to 10 bases. The CDR3 nucleotides read TGTGCCAGCAGTAAGGACGGACTGAACACTGAAGCTTTCTTT. Protein sequence: CASSKDGLNTEAFF.

The gene calls are TRBV4-3 and TRBJ2-1, with 11 positions matching TRBD2. The CDR3 length is 18 residues. Germline V gene lookup returns CDR1 LGHNA and CDR2 YSLEER. J was trimmed by 6 bases and V by 3 bases; bases with no gene match: 13. The CDR3, as DNA: TGCGCCAGCAGCCAGGGGGATCCGGGACTAGCGGATGGCAATGAGCAGTTCTTC. This gives the protein CASSQGDPGLADGNEQFF.

The chain carries TRBV11-2 and TRBJ2-5; D unresolved. Trimming shortened V by 7 bases and J by 4 bases, and 10 bases separated the two germline ends. Looked up from germline, CDR1 is SGHAT and CDR2 is FQNNGV. The CDR3 spans 12 residues. CDR3 nucleotide sequence: TGTGCCAGCACGACCGGCTTAGAGACCCAGTACTTC. Its protein product is CASTTGLETQYF.

This clone was counted ten times or more. The J gene is TRBJ2-7, the V gene TRBV29-1, with a weak D call TRBD1 (6 bases). Trimming stripped 4 bases from V and 7 bases from J, with 17 bases between. Germline V gene data show CDR1 as SQVTM and CDR2 as ANQGSEA. The CDR3 runs to 13 residues. CDR3 in DNA: TGCAGCGTTGCCCCCGACGGACAGCCTGAGCAGTACTTC. It specifies CSVAPDGQPEQYF.

This chain connects TRBV30 to TRBJ1-1; D not resolved. CDR3 length: 12 residues. CDR1 is GTSNPN, CDR2 SVGIG, per germline (reference sequence). CDR3 coding DNA: TGTGCTGGGAGCTTAGGGAGTTATGAAGCTTTCTTT. Translated: CAGSLGSYEAFF.

This clone was counted between two and nine times. The rearrangement links TRBV11-2 to TRBJ2-1; 8 bases are shared with TRBD2. Unmatched junction bases numbered 7, after V lost 1 base and J lost 5 bases. Germline V gene sequence: CDR1 SGHAT, CDR2 FQNNGV. This CDR3 has 16 residues. The chain's CDR3 is CASSLGLSGAHNEQFF. CDR3 in DNA: TGTGCCAGCAGCTTAGGCCTTAGCGGGGCTCACAATGAGCAGTTCTTC.